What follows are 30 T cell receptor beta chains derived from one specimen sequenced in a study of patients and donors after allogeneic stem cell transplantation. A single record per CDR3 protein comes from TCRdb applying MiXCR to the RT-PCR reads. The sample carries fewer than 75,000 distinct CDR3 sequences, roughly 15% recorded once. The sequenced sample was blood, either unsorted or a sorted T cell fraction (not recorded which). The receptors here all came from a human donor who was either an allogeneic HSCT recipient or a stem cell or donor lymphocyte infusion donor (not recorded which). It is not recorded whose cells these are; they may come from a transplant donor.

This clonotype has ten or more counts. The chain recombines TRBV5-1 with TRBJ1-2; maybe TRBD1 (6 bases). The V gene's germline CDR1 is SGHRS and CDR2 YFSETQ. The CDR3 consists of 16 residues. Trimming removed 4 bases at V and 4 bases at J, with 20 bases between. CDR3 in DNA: TGCGCCAGCAGCCCCGGCGGGGGGCGAGGGGGCTATGGCTACACCTTC. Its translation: CASSPGGGRGGYGYTF.

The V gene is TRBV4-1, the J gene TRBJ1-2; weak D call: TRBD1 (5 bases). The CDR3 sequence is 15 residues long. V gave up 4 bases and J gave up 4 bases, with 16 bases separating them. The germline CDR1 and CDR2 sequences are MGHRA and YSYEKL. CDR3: CASSLLGTSGYGYTF. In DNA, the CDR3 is TGCGCCAGCAGCCTACTCGGGACTTCTGGCTATGGCTACACCTTC.

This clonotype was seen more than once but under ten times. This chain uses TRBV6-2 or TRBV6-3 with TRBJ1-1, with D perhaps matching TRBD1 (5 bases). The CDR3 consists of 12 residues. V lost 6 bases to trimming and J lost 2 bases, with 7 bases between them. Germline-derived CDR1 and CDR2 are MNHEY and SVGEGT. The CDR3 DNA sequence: TGTGCCAGCAGACGGGGCAACACTGAAGCTTTCTTT. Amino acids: CASRRGNTEAFF.

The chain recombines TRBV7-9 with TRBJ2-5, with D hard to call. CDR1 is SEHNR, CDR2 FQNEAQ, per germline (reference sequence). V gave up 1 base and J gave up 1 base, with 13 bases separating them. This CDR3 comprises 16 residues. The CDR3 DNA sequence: TGTGCCAGCAGCTTAGACATCAGGATCCTCCAAGAGACCCAGTACTTC. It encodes CASSLDIRILQETQYF. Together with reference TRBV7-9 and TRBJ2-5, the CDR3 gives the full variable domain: DTGVSQNPRHKITKRGQNVTFRCDPISEHNRLYWYRQTLGQGPEFLTYFQNEAQLEKSRLLSDRFSAERPKGSFSTLEIQRTEQGDSAMYLCASSLDIRILQETQYFGPGTRLLVL.

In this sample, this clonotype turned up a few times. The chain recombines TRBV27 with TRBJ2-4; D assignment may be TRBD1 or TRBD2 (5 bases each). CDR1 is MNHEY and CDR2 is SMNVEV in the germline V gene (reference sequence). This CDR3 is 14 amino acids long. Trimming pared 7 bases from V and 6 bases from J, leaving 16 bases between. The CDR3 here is CASTPVVGGNIQYF. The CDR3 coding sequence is TGTGCCAGCACCCCAGTAGTTGGGGGAAACATTCAGTACTTC.

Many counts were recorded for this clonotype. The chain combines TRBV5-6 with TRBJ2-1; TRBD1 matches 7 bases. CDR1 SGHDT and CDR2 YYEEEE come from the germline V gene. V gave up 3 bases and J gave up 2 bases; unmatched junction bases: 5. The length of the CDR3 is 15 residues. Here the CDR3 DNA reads TGTGCCAGCAGCTGGACGACAGGGCCCTACAATGAGCAGTTCTTC. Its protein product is CASSWTTGPYNEQFF.

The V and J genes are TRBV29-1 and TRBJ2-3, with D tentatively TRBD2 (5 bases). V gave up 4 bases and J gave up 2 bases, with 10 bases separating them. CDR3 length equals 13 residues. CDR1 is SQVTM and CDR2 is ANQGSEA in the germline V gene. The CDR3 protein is CSVGESVTDTQYF. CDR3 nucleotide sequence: TGCAGCGTTGGGGAGTCAGTCACAGATACGCAGTATTTT.

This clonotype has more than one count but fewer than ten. The CDR3 DNA sequence: TGTGCCATCAGTAAGACAGGGGAAAACCAAGAGACCCAGTACTTC. Translation gives CAISKTGENQETQYF. This sequence joins TRBV10-3 and TRBJ2-5; 8 bases map to TRBD1. Germline V gene data show CDR1 as ENHRY and CDR2 as SYGVKD. This CDR3 has 15 residues. The V segment lost 5 bases and the J segment 0 bases; nucleotides outside the gene matches: 5.

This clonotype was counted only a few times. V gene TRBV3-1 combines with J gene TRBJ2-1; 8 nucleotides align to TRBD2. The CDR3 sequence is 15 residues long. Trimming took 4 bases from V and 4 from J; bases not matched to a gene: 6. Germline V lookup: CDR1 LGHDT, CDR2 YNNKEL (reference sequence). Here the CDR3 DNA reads TGTGCCAGCAGCCCCCTAGCGGGCCCGTACAATGAGCAGTTCTTC. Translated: CASSPLAGPYNEQFF.

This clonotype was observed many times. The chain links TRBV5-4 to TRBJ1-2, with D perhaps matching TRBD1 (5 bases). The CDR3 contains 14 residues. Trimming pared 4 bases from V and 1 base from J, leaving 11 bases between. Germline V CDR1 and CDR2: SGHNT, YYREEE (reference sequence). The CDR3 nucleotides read TGTGCCAGCAGCCCGGGACGGCTTAACTATGGCTACACCTTC. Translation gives CASSPGRLNYGYTF.

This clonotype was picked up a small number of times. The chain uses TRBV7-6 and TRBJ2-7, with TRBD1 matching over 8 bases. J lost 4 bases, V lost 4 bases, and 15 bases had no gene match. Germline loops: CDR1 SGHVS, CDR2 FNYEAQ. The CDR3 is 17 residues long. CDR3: CASSSNRGEARLYEQYF. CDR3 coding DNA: TGTGCCAGCAGCTCGAACAGGGGGGAGGCCCGACTTTACGAGCAGTACTTC.

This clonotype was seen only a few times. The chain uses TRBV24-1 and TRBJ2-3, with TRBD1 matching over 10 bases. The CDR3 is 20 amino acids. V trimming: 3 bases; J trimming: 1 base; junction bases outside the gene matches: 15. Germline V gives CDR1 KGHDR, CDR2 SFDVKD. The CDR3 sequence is CATSDAGTGAMAGGTDTQYF. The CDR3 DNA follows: TGTGCCACCAGTGATGCCGGGACAGGGGCCATGGCGGGAGGCACAGATACGCAGTATTTT.

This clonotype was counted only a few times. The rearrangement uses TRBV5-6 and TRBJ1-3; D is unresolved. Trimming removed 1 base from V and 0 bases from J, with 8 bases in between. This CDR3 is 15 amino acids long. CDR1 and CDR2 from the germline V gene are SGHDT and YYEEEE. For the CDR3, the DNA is TGTGCCAGCAGCTTGCGCGGCCTCTCTGGAAACACCATATATTTT. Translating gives CASSLRGLSGNTIYF.

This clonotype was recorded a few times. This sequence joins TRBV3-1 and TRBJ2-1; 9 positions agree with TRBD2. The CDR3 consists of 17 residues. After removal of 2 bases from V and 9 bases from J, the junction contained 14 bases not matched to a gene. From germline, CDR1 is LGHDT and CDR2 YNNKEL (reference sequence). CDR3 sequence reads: CASSQIKFQRGVAEQFF. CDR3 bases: TGTGCCAGCAGCCAAATTAAGTTTCAGCGGGGGGTTGCTGAGCAGTTCTTC.

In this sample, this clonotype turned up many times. The CDR3 loop is CASGDTIQGTEAFF. The CDR3 bases are TGTGCCAGCGGGGATACGATACAGGGAACTGAAGCTTTCTTT. The chain has TRBV6-5 and TRBJ1-1, with TRBD1 as a possible D gene (6 bases). Germline V lookup: CDR1 MNHEY, CDR2 SVGAGI. The CDR3 covers 14 residues. V was cut by 8 bases and J by 5 bases, with 18 bases left in between.

DNA for the CDR3: TGTGCCAGCAGCTCAGGACAGGGGGCGGCGTACAATGAGCAGTTCTTC. Its translation: CASSSGQGAAYNEQFF. This chain links TRBV5-4 with TRBJ2-1; 11 bases fit TRBD1. J was trimmed by 4 bases and V by 3 bases; bases with no gene match: 6. Germline V gene data show CDR1 as SGHNT and CDR2 as YYREEE (reference sequence). The CDR3 covers 16 residues.

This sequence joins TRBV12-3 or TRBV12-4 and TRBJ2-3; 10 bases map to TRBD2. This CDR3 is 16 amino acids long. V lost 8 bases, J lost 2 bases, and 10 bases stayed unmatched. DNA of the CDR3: TGTGCCAGCTGTTCAGGGCTAGCGGGAGACACAGATACGCAGTATTTT. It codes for CASCSGLAGDTDTQYF.

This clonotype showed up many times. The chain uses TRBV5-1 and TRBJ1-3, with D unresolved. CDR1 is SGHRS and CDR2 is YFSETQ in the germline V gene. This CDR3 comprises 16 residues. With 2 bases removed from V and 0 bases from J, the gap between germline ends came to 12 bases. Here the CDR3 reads CASSFSALNSGNTIYF. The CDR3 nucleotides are TGCGCCAGCAGCTTTTCCGCCCTGAACTCTGGAAACACCATATATTTT.

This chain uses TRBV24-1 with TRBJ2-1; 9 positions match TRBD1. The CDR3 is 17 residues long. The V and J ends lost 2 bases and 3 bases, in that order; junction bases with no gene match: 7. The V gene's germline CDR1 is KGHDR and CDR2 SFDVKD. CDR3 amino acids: CATSDSPGQGYYNEQFF. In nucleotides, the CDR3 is TGTGCCACCAGTGATTCCCCCGGACAGGGGTACTACAATGAGCAGTTCTTC.

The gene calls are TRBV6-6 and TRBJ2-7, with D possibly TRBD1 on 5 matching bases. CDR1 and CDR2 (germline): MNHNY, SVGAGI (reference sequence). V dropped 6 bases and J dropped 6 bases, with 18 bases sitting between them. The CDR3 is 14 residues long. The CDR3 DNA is TGTGCCAGCAGCCCGACCCCGACAGTCTCCGAGCAGTACTTC. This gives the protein CASSPTPTVSEQYF.

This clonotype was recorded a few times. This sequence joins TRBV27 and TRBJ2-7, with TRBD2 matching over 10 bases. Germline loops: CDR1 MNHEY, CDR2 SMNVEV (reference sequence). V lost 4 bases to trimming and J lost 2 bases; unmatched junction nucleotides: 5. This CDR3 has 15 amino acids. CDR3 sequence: CASSWTSGEPYEQYF. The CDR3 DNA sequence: TGTGCCAGCAGTTGGACTAGCGGAGAGCCCTACGAGCAGTACTTC.

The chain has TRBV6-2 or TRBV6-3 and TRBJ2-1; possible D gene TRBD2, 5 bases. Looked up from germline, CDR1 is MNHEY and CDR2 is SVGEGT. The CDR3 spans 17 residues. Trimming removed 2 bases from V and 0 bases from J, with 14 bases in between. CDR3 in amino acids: CASSYPRLGSSYNEQFF. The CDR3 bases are TGTGCCAGCAGTTACCCTCGGCTAGGGAGCTCCTACAATGAGCAGTTCTTC.

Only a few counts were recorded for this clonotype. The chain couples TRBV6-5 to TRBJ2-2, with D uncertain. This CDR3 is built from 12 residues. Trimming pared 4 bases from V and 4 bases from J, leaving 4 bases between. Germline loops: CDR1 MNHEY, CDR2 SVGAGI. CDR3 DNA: TGTGCCAGCAGTTGGGGCACCGGGGAGCTGTTTTTT. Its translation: CASSWGTGELFF.

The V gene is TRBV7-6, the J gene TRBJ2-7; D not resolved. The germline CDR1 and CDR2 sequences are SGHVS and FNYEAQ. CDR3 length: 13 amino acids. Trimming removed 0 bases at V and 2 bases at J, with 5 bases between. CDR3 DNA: TGTGCCAGCAGCTTAGCTCCAGCCTACGAGCAGTACTTC. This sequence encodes CASSLAPAYEQYF.

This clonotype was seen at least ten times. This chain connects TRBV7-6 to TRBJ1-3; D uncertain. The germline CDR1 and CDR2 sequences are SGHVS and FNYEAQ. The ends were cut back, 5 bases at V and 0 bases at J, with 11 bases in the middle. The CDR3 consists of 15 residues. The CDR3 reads CASSRTESSGNTIYF. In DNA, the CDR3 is TGTGCCAGCAGCCGGACCGAGTCCTCTGGAAACACCATATATTTT.

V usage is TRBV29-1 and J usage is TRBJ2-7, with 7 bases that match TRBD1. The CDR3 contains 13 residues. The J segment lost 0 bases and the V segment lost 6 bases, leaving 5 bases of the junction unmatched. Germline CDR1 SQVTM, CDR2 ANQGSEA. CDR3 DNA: TGCAGCGTAGAGGACAGGAGCTCCTACGAGCAGTACTTC. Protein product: CSVEDRSSYEQYF.

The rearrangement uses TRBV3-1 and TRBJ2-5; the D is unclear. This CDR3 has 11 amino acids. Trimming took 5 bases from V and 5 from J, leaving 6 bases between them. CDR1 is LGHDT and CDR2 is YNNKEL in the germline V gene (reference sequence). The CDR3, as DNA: TGTGCCAGCAGCTGGTCGGAGACCCAGTACTTC. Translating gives CASSWSETQYF.

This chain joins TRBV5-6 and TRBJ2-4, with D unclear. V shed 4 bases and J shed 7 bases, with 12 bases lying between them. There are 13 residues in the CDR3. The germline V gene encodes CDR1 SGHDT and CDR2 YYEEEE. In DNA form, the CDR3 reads TGTGCCAGCAGCATAAAATTAGGGAACATTCAGTACTTC. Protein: CASSIKLGNIQYF. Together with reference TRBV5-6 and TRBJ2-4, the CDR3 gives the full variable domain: DAGVTQSPTHLIKTRGQQVTLRCSPKSGHDTVSWYQQALGQGPQFIFQYYEEEERQRGNFPDRFSGHQFPNYSSELNVNALLLGDSALYLCASSIKLGNIQYFGAGTRLSVL.

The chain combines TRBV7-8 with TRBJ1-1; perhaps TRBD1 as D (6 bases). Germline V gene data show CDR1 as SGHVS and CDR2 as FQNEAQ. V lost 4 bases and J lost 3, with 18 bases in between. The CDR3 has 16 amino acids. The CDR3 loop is CASSCTTGSLDTEAFF. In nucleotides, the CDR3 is TGTGCCAGCAGCTGCACTACAGGGTCCCTCGACACTGAAGCTTTCTTT.

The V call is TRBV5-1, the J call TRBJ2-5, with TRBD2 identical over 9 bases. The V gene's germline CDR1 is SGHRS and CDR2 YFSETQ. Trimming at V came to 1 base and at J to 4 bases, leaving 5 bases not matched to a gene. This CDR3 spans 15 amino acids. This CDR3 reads CASSLSRAGGETQYF. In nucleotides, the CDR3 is TGCGCCAGCAGCTTGAGTAGAGCGGGAGGAGAGACCCAGTACTTC.